Following are 30 T cell receptor beta chains from one sample sequenced in a study of blood T cell repertoires in COVID-19. Profiled with immunoSEQ multiplex PCR; TCRdb holds only in-frame clones, not every one. The repertoire holds some 100,000 clones, with over 65% as singletons. Sequencing used peripheral blood. These receptors originate from a woman aged 55-70 years with acute or convalescent COVID-19.

The V call is TRBV12-5, the J call TRBJ2-3; 7 nucleotides align to TRBD1. This CDR3 is built from 15 residues. J gave up 3 bases and V 6 bases, and 9 bases lay outside the gene matches. The germline CDR1 and CDR2 sequences are LGHNT and FRNRAP. The CDR3 DNA reads as TGTGCTAGTGGAAAAACAGGGGTGCAGACAGATACGCAGTATTTT. This translates into CASGKTGVQTDTQYF.

A single count supports this clone. This chain uses TRBV7-9 with TRBJ1-1; no clear D. The CDR3 is made up of 12 amino acids. Germline CDR1 SEHNR, CDR2 FQNEAQ (reference sequence). Trimming stripped 7 bases from V and 6 bases from J, with 12 bases between. CDR3 DNA sequence: TGTGCCAGCACTATATCCGGGGCTGAAGCTTTCTTT. It yields the protein CASTISGAEAFF. Complete variable domain (other parts from reference TRBV7-9 and TRBJ1-1): DTGVSQNPRHKITKRGQNVTFRCDPISEHNRLYWYRQTLGQGPEFLTYFQNEAQLEKSRLLSDRFSAERPKGSFSTLEIQRTEQGDSAMYLCASTISGAEAFFGQGTRLTVV.

Only a few counts were recorded for this clone. The chain is built from TRBV4-1 and TRBJ2-1; no clear D. The V end lost 7 bases, the J end lost 0 bases, and 4 bases lay between the germline ends. This CDR3 has 12 amino acids. The V gene's germline CDR1 is MGHRA and CDR2 YSYEKL. CDR3 region: CASTSSYNEQFF. Here the CDR3 DNA reads TGCGCCAGCACCAGCTCCTACAATGAGCAGTTCTTC.

The chain joins TRBV7-3 to TRBJ2-1; 9 bases match TRBD2. Germline trimming cut 5 bases from V and 7 bases from J; bases unmatched to any gene: 9. From germline, CDR1 is SGHTA and CDR2 FQGTGA. This CDR3 is built from 15 residues. The CDR3 DNA follows: TGTGCCAGCAGCGCGATCGGACTAGCGATAAATGAGCAGTTCTTC. It encodes CASSAIGLAINEQFF.

This rearrangement joins TRBV28 to TRBJ1-1, with a possible D match to TRBD1 (6 bases). CDR3 length equals 14 residues. CDR1 is MDHEN and CDR2 is SYDVKM in the germline V gene. Trimming removed 2 bases at V and 3 bases at J, with 10 bases between. The CDR3, as DNA: TGTGCCAGCAGTTTAATGGGGGCGCACACTGAAGCTTTCTTT. Protein sequence: CASSLMGAHTEAFF.

The genes are TRBV5-1 and TRBJ1-1; D gene uncertain. The germline V gene encodes CDR1 SGHRS and CDR2 YFSETQ. This CDR3 region has 14 residues. V was shortened by 0 bases and J by 4 bases, with 10 bases between the two germline ends. In nucleotides, the CDR3 is TGCGCCAGCAGCTTGGCCTCGGGGAGCACTGAAGCTTTCTTT. It is translated as CASSLASGSTEAFF.

The chain has TRBV21-1 and TRBJ1-1; no DNA check was done on the table's D call, TRBD1. TRBV21-1 is reported as a pseudogene. The CDR3 runs to 19 residues. This CDR3 is CASSPRVWTGGVRVTEAFF. The CDR3 DNA is TGTGCCAGCAGCCCTCGCGTTTGGACAGGGGGCGTGAGGGTCACTGAAGCTTTCTTT.

This rearrangement joins TRBV2 to TRBJ1-5; unclear D gene. V was clipped by 9 bases and J by 10 bases, with 19 bases between them. This CDR3 spans 13 amino acids. CDR1 and CDR2 (germline): SNHLY, FYNNEI. The CDR3: CASGPGGSLPQHF. As DNA, the CDR3 is TGTGCCAGTGGTCCAGGAGGGTCCCTTCCCCAGCATTTT.

V usage is TRBV7-9 and J usage is TRBJ2-3; unclear D gene. The CDR3 length is 13 residues. Germline V gene lookup returns CDR1 SEHNR and CDR2 FQNEAQ (reference sequence). Trimming left V 8 bases short and J 5 bases short, with 14 bases between. The CDR3 protein is CASHESGVDTQYF. The CDR3 nucleotides are TGTGCCAGCCATGAATCCGGAGTAGATACGCAGTATTTT.

The rearrangement uses TRBV11-2 and TRBJ2-3; 7 bases line up with TRBD1. V dropped 5 bases and J dropped 10; count of bases not matched to a gene: 3. This CDR3 comprises 11 residues. Per the germline V gene, CDR1 is SGHAT and CDR2 is FQNNGV. The CDR3 DNA is TGTGCCAGCAGCCGGGACAGTGCGCAGTATTTT. Encoded protein: CASSRDSAQYF.

The chain recombines TRBV9 with TRBJ1-5; no definite D call. The germline V gene has CDR1 SGDLS and CDR2 YYNGEE. V lost 2 bases to trimming and J lost 7 bases, with 10 bases between them. The CDR3 has 13 residues. DNA of the CDR3: TGTGCCAGCAGCGTCGGGTTCGGCCAGCCCCAGCATTTT. It yields the protein CASSVGFGQPQHF.

The rearrangement joins TRBV28 to TRBJ1-5; TRBD1 matches at 8 bases. CDR1 is MDHEN and CDR2 is SYDVKM in the germline V gene. V shed 4 bases, J shed 7 bases, and the junction held 6 bases outside the gene matches. The CDR3 is 14 amino acids. CDR3 sequence reads: CASSSTGGRQPQHF. The CDR3 nucleotides read TGTGCCAGCAGTTCTACAGGGGGACGGCAGCCCCAGCATTTT.

The chain links TRBV28 to TRBJ2-7; unclear D gene. Trimming removed 5 bases at V and 6 bases at J, with 17 bases between. The CDR3 sequence is 14 residues long. Germline V gives CDR1 MDHEN, CDR2 SYDVKM. This CDR3 is CASSMGPVWAEQYF. The CDR3 DNA is TGTGCCAGCAGTATGGGCCCGGTATGGGCCGAGCAGTACTTC.

The genes are TRBV5-1 and TRBJ2-5; the D gene is possibly TRBD2 (6 bases). The germline gives CDR1 SGHRS, CDR2 YFSETQ. The CDR3 has 14 residues. The V gene lost 5 bases and the J gene lost 4 bases, with 15 bases spanning the gap. CDR3: CASSSGTGGETQYF. DNA for the CDR3: TGCGCCAGCAGTTCCGGGACTGGGGGAGAGACCCAGTACTTC.

V and J are TRBV24-1 and TRBJ1-2, with D possibly TRBD1 on 5 matching bases. V shed 0 bases and J shed 8 bases, with 12 bases lying between them. The CDR3 contains 14 residues. The germline gives CDR1 KGHDR, CDR2 SFDVKD. The CDR3 reads CATSDLGASMGYTF. Here the CDR3 DNA reads TGTGCCACCAGTGATTTGGGGGCGTCCATGGGCTACACCTTC.

V usage is TRBV21-1 and J usage is TRBJ2-7; TRBD1 was called by the table and not checked on the DNA. TRBV21-1 is given as a pseudogene. The CDR3 has 17 amino acids. The CDR3 is CASSKDPTGTGVGEQYF. As DNA, the CDR3 is TGTGCCAGCAGCAAAGACCCCACCGGGACAGGGGTTGGGGAGCAGTACTTC.

Remarks on this clone: Relative to the germline gene, one junction end is altered; a read error may explain this. V usage is TRBV2 and J usage is TRBJ1-1, with D perhaps TRBD1 (5 bases). Germline-derived CDR1 and CDR2 are SNHLY and FYNNEI. This CDR3 contains 15 residues. Here the CDR3 reads CASKYAAGENAEAFF. For the CDR3, the DNA is TGTGCCAGCAAATACGCCGCGGGGGAGAACGCTGAAGCTTTCTTT. Complete variable domain (other parts from reference TRBV2 and TRBJ1-1): EPEVTQTPSHQVTQMGQEVILRCVPISNHLYFYWYRQILGQKVEFLVSFYNNEISEKSEIFDDQFSVERPDGSNFTLKIRSTKLEDSAMYFCASKYAAGENAEAFFGQGTRLTVV.

This chain links TRBV7-2 with TRBJ1-2; D is possibly TRBD1 (6 bases). V lost 4 bases and J 4 bases, leaving 16 bases between the germline ends. This CDR3 spans 15 amino acids. Germline CDR1 reads SGHTA; CDR2 reads FQGNSA. The CDR3 DNA follows: TGTGCCAGCAGCTCCCGGGACCCAGGGGCCTATGGCTACACCTTC. Translation: CASSSRDPGAYGYTF. Full variable domain (outside the CDR3, taken from reference TRBV7-2 and TRBJ1-2): GAGVSQSPSNKVTEKGKDVELRCDPISGHTALYWYRQSLGQGLEFLIYFQGNSAPDKSGLPSDRFSAERTGGSVSTLTIQRTQQEDSAVYLCASSSRDPGAYGYTFGSGTRLTVV.

This clone was seen a few times. This sample also contains other DNA sequences that code for the same CDR3. V and J are TRBV6-2 or TRBV6-3 and TRBJ2-7; 9 bases are shared with TRBD2. There are 16 residues in the CDR3. In germline, CDR1 is MNHEY, CDR2 SVGEGT. Germline trimming cut 2 bases from V and 3 bases from J; bases unmatched to any gene: 8. Written as DNA, the CDR3 is TGTGCCAGCAGTTACGGCCCAGCGGGAGGCTTCTACGAGCAGTACTTC. It translates to CASSYGPAGGFYEQYF.

This clone was counted a single time. The rearrangement links TRBV19 to TRBJ1-5; 8 bases agree with TRBD1. This CDR3 is 16 amino acids long. V lost 5 bases, J lost 4 bases, and 10 bases stayed unmatched. Germline loops: CDR1 LNHDA, CDR2 SQIVND (reference sequence). The CDR3 here is CASSGSPDRENQPQHF. CDR3 in DNA: TGTGCCAGTAGTGGGTCCCCGGACAGGGAGAATCAGCCCCAGCATTTT.

The table lists this clone with a few counts. The junction departs from germline at one end; a sequencing error may be responsible. The chain recombines TRBV19 with TRBJ1-1; no firm D call. This CDR3 spans 16 amino acids. CDR1 and CDR2 (germline): LNHDA, SQIVND (reference sequence). CDR3 in amino acids: CASSIFIGKMNTEAFF. The CDR3 nucleotides are TGTGCCAGTAGTATATTTATTGGCAAAATGAATACTGAAGCTTTCTTT.

The chain carries TRBV28 and TRBJ1-2; a possible D gene is TRBD1 (6 bases). Trimming stripped 6 bases from V and 4 bases from J, with 12 bases between. The germline CDR1 and CDR2 sequences are MDHEN and SYDVKM. The CDR3 has 13 amino acids. The CDR3 nucleotides read TGTGCCAGCAGCGGACAGCAGTCCTATGGCTACACCTTC. Translated: CASSGQQSYGYTF.

This chain connects TRBV28 to TRBJ1-5; tentatively, D is TRBD1 (5 bases). In germline, CDR1 is MDHEN, CDR2 SYDVKM. This CDR3 region has 15 residues. V was trimmed by 7 bases and J by 2 bases, leaving 15 bases between them. CDR3 DNA sequence: TGTGCCAGCAACGCCGGCCGCAGGGGCAATCAGCCCCAGCATTTT. Amino acid sequence: CASNAGRRGNQPQHF.

This clone occurred a few times. CDR3 sequence reads: CASSGRTGTGELFF. The CDR3 DNA reads as TGTGCCAGCAGCGGCCGGACAGGAACCGGGGAGCTGTTTTTT. The gene calls are TRBV11-1 and TRBJ2-2; 7 bases align to TRBD1. This CDR3 region has 14 residues. Germline loops: CDR1 SGHAT, CDR2 FQDESV (reference sequence). V was clipped by 5 bases and J by 5 bases; unmatched bases: 5.

The chain is built from TRBV11-2 and TRBJ2-1, with 10 positions matching TRBD2. In germline, CDR1 is SGHAT, CDR2 FQNNGV. V lost 3 bases, J lost 2 bases, and 7 bases stayed unmatched. CDR3 length: 17 amino acids. DNA of the CDR3: TGTGCCAGCAGCTTGAGCCTAGCGGGAGAGGCCTACAATGAGCAGTTCTTC. Its protein product is CASSLSLAGEAYNEQFF.

This clone was counted between two and nine times. This chain links TRBV2 with TRBJ1-6; D remains unclear. The CDR3 spans 13 residues. Trimming removed 3 bases from V and 11 bases from J, with 11 bases in between. The V gene's germline CDR1 is SNHLY and CDR2 FYNNEI. For the CDR3, the DNA is TGTGCCAGCAGTGACAAGCTCAAGCCACCCCTCCACTTT. Translation gives CASSDKLKPPLHF.

V usage is TRBV5-1 and J usage is TRBJ1-1; the D gene is possibly TRBD1 (6 bases). The ends were cut back, 4 bases at V and 4 bases at J, with 11 bases in the middle. Germline CDR1 reads SGHRS; CDR2 reads YFSETQ. This CDR3 region has 13 residues. The DNA of the CDR3 is TGCGCCAGCAGCGCCCTCAGGGGCACTGAAGCTTTCTTT. Translated, it gives CASSALRGTEAFF.

V and J are TRBV30 and TRBJ1-1; the D gene is possibly TRBD1 (6 bases). With 0 bases removed from V and 3 bases from J, the gap between germline ends came to 8 bases. This CDR3 has 13 amino acids. Per germline, CDR1 GTSNPN and CDR2 SVGIG (reference sequence). The CDR3 nucleotides are TGTGCCTGGAGTGTTTACAGGGACACTGAAGCTTTCTTT. Translating it yields CAWSVYRDTEAFF.

The chain is built from TRBV21-1 and TRBJ2-2; the listed D gene, TRBD2, was not tested against the DNA. TRBV21-1 constitutes a pseudogene. The CDR3 is 15 amino acids. Here the CDR3 DNA reads TGTGCCACAGACAAGGGAGCGGGAGGACCCGGGGAGCTGTTTTTT. Its protein is CATDKGAGGPGELFF.

This clone was observed many times. The genes are TRBV3-1 (or the pseudogene TRBV3-2) and TRBJ1-6; D perhaps matches TRBD1 (6 bases). Trimming pared 1 base from V and 9 bases from J, leaving 13 bases between. CDR1 and CDR2 from the germline V gene are LGHDT and YNNKEL (reference sequence). This CDR3 comprises 15 residues. The CDR3: CASSQVGQTLSPLHF. The CDR3 DNA follows: TGTGCCAGCAGCCAAGTTGGACAGACCCTTTCACCCCTCCACTTT.